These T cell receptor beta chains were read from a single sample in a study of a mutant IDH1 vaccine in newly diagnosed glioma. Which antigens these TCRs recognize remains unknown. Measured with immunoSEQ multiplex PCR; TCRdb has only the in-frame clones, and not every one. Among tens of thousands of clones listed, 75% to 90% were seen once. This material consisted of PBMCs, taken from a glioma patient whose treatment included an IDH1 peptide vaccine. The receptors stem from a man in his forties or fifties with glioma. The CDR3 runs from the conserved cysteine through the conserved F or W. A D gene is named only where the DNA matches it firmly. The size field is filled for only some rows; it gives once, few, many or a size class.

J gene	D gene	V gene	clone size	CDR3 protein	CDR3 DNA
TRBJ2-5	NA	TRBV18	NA	CASSPPGPRKETQYF	TGTGCCAGCTCACCCCCGGGACCGAGAAAAGAGACCCAGTACTTC
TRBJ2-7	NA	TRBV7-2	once	CASSFPGYEQYF	TGTGCCAGCAGCTTTCCAGGCTACGAGCAGTACTTC
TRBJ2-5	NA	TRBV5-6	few	CASSLGGQETQYF	TGTGCCAGCAGCTTGGGGGGCCAAGAGACCCAGTACTTC
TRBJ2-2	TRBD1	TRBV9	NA	CASTVDRGFNGELFF	TGTGCCAGCACGGTGGACAGGGGGTTTAACGGGGAGCTGTTTTTT
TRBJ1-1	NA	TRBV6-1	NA	CASSERGYTEAFF	TGTGCCAGCAGTGAAAGGGGATACACTGAAGCTTTCTTT
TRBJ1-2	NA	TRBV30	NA	CAWSPGPSNYGYTF	TGTGCCTGGAGCCCGGGACCTTCTAACTATGGCTACACCTTC
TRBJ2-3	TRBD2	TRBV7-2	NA	CASSLGHASGGYTDTQYF	TGTGCCAGCAGCTTAGGACATGCTAGCGGGGGTTACACAGATACGCAGTATTTT
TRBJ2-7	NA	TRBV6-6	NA	CASSYSDSLSYEQYF	TGTGCCAGCAGTTACTCCGACAGCCTCTCCTACGAGCAGTACTTC
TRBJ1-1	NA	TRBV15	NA	CATSRARQENTEAFF	TGTGCCACCAGCAGAGCCCGACAAGAGAACACTGAAGCTTTCTTT
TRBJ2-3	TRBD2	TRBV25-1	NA	CASSDLAGGKNTQYF	TGTGCCAGCAGTGACCTAGCGGGGGGAAAAAATACGCAGTATTTT
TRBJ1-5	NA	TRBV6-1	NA	CASRADRTSNQPQHF	TGTGCCAGCAGGGCCGACAGGACGAGCAATCAGCCCCAGCATTTT
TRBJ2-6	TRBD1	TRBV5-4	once	CASSLDPGTGSTGANVLTF	TGTGCCAGCAGCCTAGACCCCGGGACAGGGTCGACTGGGGCCAACGTCCTGACTTTC
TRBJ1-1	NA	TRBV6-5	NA	CASSQIPGENTEAFF	TGTGCCAGCAGTCAGATCCCAGGGGAGAACACTGAAGCTTTCTTT
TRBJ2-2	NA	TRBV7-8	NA	CASSVGVWAGELFF	TGTGCCAGCAGCGTAGGCGTATGGGCCGGGGAGCTGTTTTTT
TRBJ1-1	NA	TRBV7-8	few	CASSLAGREWVNTEAFF	TGTGCCAGCAGCTTAGCGGGCCGGGAGTGGGTGAACACTGAAGCTTTCTTT
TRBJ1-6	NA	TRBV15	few	CATSRTGSSYNSPLHF	TGTGCCACCAGCAGAACAGGGAGCTCCTATAATTCACCCCTCCACTTT
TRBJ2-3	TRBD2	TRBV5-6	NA	CASSSTSGGAQDTQYF	TGTGCCAGCAGCTCCACTAGCGGGGGGGCCCAAGATACGCAGTATTTT
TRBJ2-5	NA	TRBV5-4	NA	CASSLGAVGAGAGETQYF	TGTGCCAGCAGCTTGGGCGCGGTTGGTGCGGGGGCAGGCGAGACCCAGTACTTC
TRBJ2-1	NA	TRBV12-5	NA	CASGLPGVGGALIRPFF	TGTGCTAGTGGTTTGCCGGGGGTTGGGGGTGCCCTCATCCGTCCGTTCTTC
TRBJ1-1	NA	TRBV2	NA	CASRGMNTEAFF	TGTGCCAGCAGGGGAATGAACACTGAAGCTTTCTTT
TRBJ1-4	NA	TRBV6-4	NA	CASSDGQGTEKLFF	TGTGCCAGCAGTGACGGGCAGGGGACTGAAAAACTGTTTTTT
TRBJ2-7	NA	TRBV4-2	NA	CASSQEGTPTYEQYF	TGTGCCAGCAGCCAAGAGGGGACCCCAACCTACGAGCAGTACTTC
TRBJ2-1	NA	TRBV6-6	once	CASSSQPGSSYNEQFF	TGTGCCAGCAGTTCGCAACCGGGAAGCTCCTACAATGAGCAGTTCTTC
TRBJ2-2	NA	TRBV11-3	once	CASSYSPNTGELFF	TGTGCCAGCAGCTACAGTCCGAACACCGGGGAGCTGTTTTTT
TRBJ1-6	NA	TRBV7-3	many	CASSLGRENNSPLHF	TGTGCCAGCAGCTTAGGAAGGGAAAATAATTCACCCCTCCACTTT
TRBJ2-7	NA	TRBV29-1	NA	CSVGTDQTYEQYF	TGCAGCGTTGGGACAGACCAAACCTACGAGCAGTACTTC